What follows describes a single T cell receptor (beta chain). Antigen specificity is unknown. The repertoire was sequenced with immunoSEQ multiplex PCR; TCRdb's copy has only in-frame clones and lacks some. In the table there are 57,000 or so clones, 80% to 90% of which are singletons. Looked up from germline, CDR1 is MNHEY and CDR2 is SVGAGI. The CDR3 runs 14 residues. V was trimmed by 4 bases and J by 8 bases, leaving 12 bases between them. The entry originates in a study of OX40 agonist ivuxolimab in advanced cancers. Study overall: Ivuxolimab doses were 0.01, 0.1, 0.3, 1.5, 3 or 10 mg/kg every 2 weeks.

Study findings and constraints: Some patients who did not respond also had low normalized T-cell clonal expansion.

Baseline, cycle 4 day 1, and cycle 7 day 1 were the blood sampling points. The origin of this receptor is an adult with an advanced solid tumor such as melanoma, head and neck, liver or kidney cancer. This sequence joins TRBV6-5 and TRBJ1-6; possible D gene TRBD1, 5 bases. Sequences were derived from CD4+ or CD8+ T cells sorted from blood, sampled in a trial of the OX40 agonist ivuxolimab. The CDR3 reads CASSSLVGDSPLHF. The CDR3 DNA reads TGTGCCAGCAGTTCCTTGGTAGGGGATTCACCCCTCCACTTT.